Below are 30 T cell receptor beta chains sequenced from a single sample in a study of blood T cell repertoires in COVID-19 (dated by TCRdb to about 2020). The library was obtained by the immunoSEQ multiplex PCR assay. This is the immuneACCESS table as TCRdb keeps it, with only in-frame sequences that have V and J called. A part of the clones is gone; compared with another copy, unresolved V genes explain less than half, and the rest is unexplained. In all, the sample holds 35,000 to 50,000 clones, and around four fifths of those were seen once. The leading ten clones occupy approximately 44% of the sample. Sequencing was carried out using peripheral blood. Receptors were obtained from a woman of 80 years or more with acute or convalescent COVID-19.

The rearrangement links TRBV30 to TRBJ2-3; TRBD1 agrees at 8 bases. CDR3 size: 15 residues. V shed 3 bases and J 0 bases; nucleotides not matched to a gene: 5. Germline V gives CDR1 GTSNPN, CDR2 SVGIG (reference sequence). CDR3 DNA sequence: TGTGCCTGGAGAAGTTGGGACAGGAGCACAGATACGCAGTATTTT. It specifies CAWRSWDRSTDTQYF.

In nucleotides, the CDR3 is TGTGCCAGTACCCGAACGACAGGGATCTATAATTCACCCCTCCACTTT. As protein: CASTRTTGIYNSPLHF. The rearrangement links TRBV19 to TRBJ1-6, with 7 bases lining up with TRBD1. Germline V CDR1 and CDR2: LNHDA, SQIVND (reference sequence). J lost 3 bases, V lost 7 bases, and 9 bases had no gene match. This CDR3 region has 16 residues.

This chain joins TRBV18 and TRBJ2-7, with TRBD2 matching over 12 bases. The CDR3 runs to 15 residues. CDR1 KGHSH and CDR2 LQKENI come from the germline V gene. V lost 8 bases to trimming and J lost 4 bases; unmatched junction nucleotides: 9. The CDR3 reads CASLPSGGVLYEQYF. CDR3 bases: TGTGCCAGCCTCCCTAGCGGGGGGGTTCTATACGAGCAGTACTTC.

This rearrangement joins TRBV7-9 to TRBJ1-4; TRBD1 matches at 9 bases. The trim removed 1 base at V and 8 bases at J, leaving 2 bases unmatched. CDR3 size: 14 residues. From germline, CDR1 is SEHNR and CDR2 FQNEAQ (reference sequence). CDR3 protein: CASSLGGTGEKLFF. CDR3 coding DNA: TGTGCCAGCAGCTTAGGGGGGACAGGGGAAAAACTGTTTTTT.

The chain recombines TRBV5-1 with TRBJ1-4; TRBD1 might be the D (6 bases). Per the germline V gene, CDR1 is SGHRS and CDR2 is YFSETQ. The CDR3 runs to 15 residues. The V gene lost 1 base and the J gene lost 6 bases, with 13 bases spanning the gap. The CDR3 DNA reads as TGCGCCAGCAGCTTGACCCAGGGGTTGGATGAAAAACTGTTTTTT. Residues: CASSLTQGLDEKLFF. Filled out from reference TRBV5-1 and TRBJ1-4, the complete variable domain reads KAGVTQTPRYLIKTRGQQVTLSCSPISGHRSVSWYQQTPGQGLQFLFEYFSETQRNKGNFPGRFSGRQFSNSRSEMNVSTLELGDSALYLCASSLTQGLDEKLFFGSGTQLSVL.

The chain recombines TRBV30 with TRBJ1-2; 7 bases match TRBD1. The CDR3 totals 12 residues. Unmatched junction bases numbered 0, after V lost 1 base and J lost 4 bases. From germline, CDR1 is GTSNPN and CDR2 SVGIG (reference sequence). As DNA, the CDR3 is TGTGCCTGGAGTGGACAGGGCTATGGCTACACCTTC. Its translation is CAWSGQGYGYTF.

The chain joins TRBV11-3 to TRBJ2-7; 8 nucleotides match TRBD2. V was pared by 8 bases and J by 1 base, with 7 bases of the junction left unmatched. The CDR3 loop spans 14 amino acids. Germline loops: CDR1 SGHNT, CDR2 YENEEA. The CDR3 loop is CASGTGGPSYEQYF. The CDR3 DNA follows: TGTGCCAGCGGCACGGGGGGGCCATCCTACGAGCAGTACTTC. The entire variable domain, with the rest obtained from reference TRBV11-3 and TRBJ2-7, is as follows: EAGVVQSPRYKIIEKKQPVAFWCNPISGHNTLYWYLQNLGQGPELLIRYENEEAVDDSQLPKDRFSAERLKGVDSTLKIQPAELGDSAVYLCASGTGGPSYEQYFGPGTRLTVT.

The gene calls are TRBV11-3 and TRBJ2-1; D may be TRBD2 (6 bases). V lost 3 bases and J 12 bases, leaving 18 bases between the germline ends. Germline V gene sequence: CDR1 SGHNT, CDR2 YENEEA. This CDR3 region has 14 residues. CDR3 amino acids: CASSFLAAEGRQFF. The CDR3 region has the DNA TGTGCCAGCAGCTTCCTCGCGGCGGAGGGAAGGCAGTTCTTC.

V and J are TRBV9 and TRBJ2-2, with D possibly being TRBD2 (5 bases). V shed 4 bases and J shed 6 bases, with 10 bases lying between them. Germline V gene lookup returns CDR1 SGDLS and CDR2 YYNGEE. This CDR3 region has 13 residues. The CDR3 sequence: CASSLRGPGELFF. CDR3 DNA: TGTGCCAGCAGCCTCCGCGGGCCCGGGGAGCTGTTTTTT.

V and J are TRBV19 and TRBJ1-1; D uncertain. Germline lookup yields CDR1 LNHDA and CDR2 SQIVND (reference sequence). This CDR3 spans 13 amino acids. Trimming pared 10 bases from V and 5 bases from J, leaving 17 bases between. The CDR3 spells CAISSTGNTEAFF. CDR3 in DNA: TGTGCCATTTCCTCTACCGGGAATACTGAAGCTTTCTTT.

This clone was recorded once. V usage is TRBV7-9 and J usage is TRBJ1-1; 8 bases align to TRBD1. This CDR3 has 14 amino acids. The ends lost 3 bases at V and 7 bases at J; junction bases unmatched: 7. Per germline, CDR1 SEHNR and CDR2 FQNEAQ (reference sequence). The CDR3 bases are TGTGCCAGCAGCTTGCGGACAGGGCAGGGTGAAGCTTTCTTT. Translating gives CASSLRTGQGEAFF. The whole variable domain, filled in from reference TRBV7-9 and TRBJ1-1, reads DTGVSQNPRHKITKRGQNVTFRCDPISEHNRLYWYRQTLGQGPEFLTYFQNEAQLEKSRLLSDRFSAERPKGSFSTLEIQRTEQGDSAMYLCASSLRTGQGEAFFGQGTRLTVV.

The chain couples TRBV9 to TRBJ2-1, with 7 positions matching TRBD2. The CDR3 runs 15 residues. Germline V CDR1 and CDR2: SGDLS, YYNGEE. The V gene end was trimmed by 4 bases and the J gene end by 10 bases; junction bases not matched to a gene: 14. The CDR3 sequence is CASSQVGGWGGEQFF. The CDR3 nucleotides are TGTGCCAGCAGCCAGGTGGGAGGCTGGGGGGGAGAGCAGTTCTTC.

The chain is built from TRBV18 and TRBJ1-1; D gene uncertain. The CDR3 totals 13 residues. Germline CDR1 is KGHSH and CDR2 is LQKENI. With 2 bases removed from V and 3 bases from J, the gap between germline ends came to 7 bases. DNA for the CDR3: TGTGCCAGCTCACCATTCCCGGACACTGAAGCTTTCTTT. It codes for CASSPFPDTEAFF.

V gene TRBV4-3 combines with J gene TRBJ1-1; 7 nucleotides agree with TRBD1. After removal of 1 base from V and 3 bases from J, the junction contained 8 bases not matched to a gene. CDR1 is LGHNA and CDR2 is YSLEER in the germline V gene. The CDR3 loop spans 16 amino acids. Written as DNA, the CDR3 is TGCGCCAGCAGCCAAGTTAACAGGGGCGCAGACACTGAAGCTTTCTTT. The encoded protein is CASSQVNRGADTEAFF.

J is TRBJ1-1 and V is TRBV19, with unresolved D. This CDR3 comprises 12 residues. V was pared by 4 bases and J by 8 bases, with 11 bases between. Germline loops: CDR1 LNHDA, CDR2 SQIVND (reference sequence). The CDR3 DNA is TGTGCCAGTAGTAGGGCCCCGGGAGAAGCTTTCTTT. Its translation: CASSRAPGEAFF.

The gene calls are TRBV3-1 (or the pseudogene TRBV3-2) and TRBJ2-2, with 11 bases identical to TRBD2. Germline assignment: CDR1 LGHDT and CDR2 YNNKEL (reference sequence). With 1 base clipped from V and 3 bases from J, the junction kept 1 base outside the gene matches. The length of the CDR3 is 16 residues. The CDR3 region has the DNA TGTGCCAGCAGCCAAGCGGGACTAGCGGACACCGGGGAGCTGTTTTTT. This gives the protein CASSQAGLADTGELFF.

This clone was observed a single time. V gene TRBV4-3 combines with J gene TRBJ2-1; 9 bases match TRBD2. Germline V gene sequence: CDR1 LGHNA, CDR2 YSLEER. The V and J ends lost 5 bases and 10 bases, in that order; junction bases with no gene match: 15. CDR3 length: 16 amino acids. Written as DNA, the CDR3 is TGCGCCAGCAGCTTTACGCCGGAAGCGGGGGGTGGAGAGCAGTTCTTC. It specifies CASSFTPEAGGGEQFF.

This clone was seen only a few times. The rearrangement links TRBV9 to TRBJ1-5; D gene ambiguous. The germline V gene encodes CDR1 SGDLS and CDR2 YYNGEE. V gave up 2 bases and J gave up 5 bases, with 8 bases separating them. The CDR3 has 13 amino acids. CDR3 protein: CASSVGEYQPQHF. DNA for the CDR3: TGTGCCAGCAGCGTGGGAGAATATCAGCCCCAGCATTTT.

This sequence joins TRBV9 and TRBJ1-3; D gene ambiguous. Trimming cost V 0 bases and J 0 bases, with 10 bases left between them. CDR1 is SGDLS and CDR2 is YYNGEE in the germline V gene. This CDR3 region has 16 residues. For the CDR3, the DNA is TGTGCCAGCAGCGTAGAAGCAGGCCACTCTGGAAACACCATATATTTT. It yields the protein CASSVEAGHSGNTIYF.

The chain joins TRBV4-3 to TRBJ1-5, with D uncertain. The germline gives CDR1 LGHNA, CDR2 YSLEER. The germline V and J ends were trimmed by 4 bases and 7 bases, with 14 bases remaining between them. The CDR3 is 14 amino acids. For the CDR3, the DNA is TGCGCCAGCAGCCCGGTGGGAGTAGCCCAGCCCCAGCATTTT. This sequence encodes CASSPVGVAQPQHF.

The chain uses TRBV10-1 and TRBJ2-7, with 7 bases that match TRBD2. Germline V CDR1 and CDR2: WNHNN, SYGVQD (reference sequence). V was pared by 4 bases and J by 6 bases, with 6 bases of the junction left unmatched. CDR3 length: 13 amino acids. CDR3 in DNA: TGCGCCAGCAGTGCGGGGGGATCGGGCGAGCAGTACTTC. Translated, it gives CASSAGGSGEQYF.

The rearrangement uses TRBV19 and TRBJ1-4; 8 bases map to TRBD1. CDR1 LNHDA and CDR2 SQIVND come from the germline V gene (reference sequence). This CDR3 has 14 residues. V lost 8 bases, J lost 8 bases, and 10 bases stayed unmatched. CDR3 DNA: TGTGCCAGTGCTCCGGGACAGGTAGCCGAAAAACTGTTTTTT. This translates into CASAPGQVAEKLFF.

The J gene is TRBJ2-7, the V gene TRBV11-2; tentatively, D is TRBD1 (5 bases). Trimming took off 5 bases at V and 2 bases at J, with 13 bases between the two ends. Germline CDR1 reads SGHAT; CDR2 reads FQNNGV. The CDR3 is made up of 14 amino acids. CDR3 coding DNA: TGTGCCAGCAGCGTGCTTTTGGGGCCCTACGAGCAGTACTTC. Translated: CASSVLLGPYEQYF.

The chain uses TRBV7-6 and TRBJ2-7; D unresolved. This CDR3 contains 15 residues. Germline V gene data show CDR1 as SGHVS and CDR2 as FNYEAQ. Trimming shortened V by 1 base and J by 2 bases, and 12 bases separated the two germline ends. Here the CDR3 reads CASSLGPQSPYEQYF. CDR3 sequence (DNA): TGTGCCAGCAGCTTAGGCCCACAGAGCCCCTACGAGCAGTACTTC. Full variable domain (outside the CDR3, taken from reference TRBV7-6 and TRBJ2-7): GAGVSQSPRYKVTKRGQDVALRCDPISGHVSLYWYRQALGQGPEFLTYFNYEAQQDKSGLPNDRFSAERPEGSISTLTIQRTEQRDSAMYRCASSLGPQSPYEQYFGPGTRLTVT.

The rearrangement uses TRBV16 and TRBJ1-4, with a possible D match to TRBD1 (6 bases). V lost 3 bases to trimming and J lost 2 bases, with 13 bases between them. This CDR3 is 16 amino acids long. The germline V gene has CDR1 KGHSY and CDR2 FQNENV. The CDR3 region is CASSHFGGATNEKLFF. The CDR3 DNA sequence: TGTGCCAGCAGCCACTTCGGGGGGGCGACTAATGAAAAACTGTTTTTT.

J is TRBJ1-2 and V is TRBV19; D call uncertain. CDR3 length: 13 residues. Trimming removed 5 bases at V and 2 bases at J, with 9 bases between. CDR1 is LNHDA and CDR2 is SQIVND in the germline V gene (reference sequence). CDR3 protein: CASSSTGNYGYTF. DNA for the CDR3: TGTGCCAGTAGTTCGACGGGGAACTATGGCTACACCTTC.

This sequence joins TRBV12-3 or TRBV12-4 and TRBJ1-5; D is unresolved. The CDR3 runs 12 residues. Trimming stripped 6 bases from V and 9 bases from J, with 12 bases between. CDR3 amino acids: CASSLPPGPQHF. For the CDR3, the DNA is TGTGCCAGCAGCCTGCCCCCGGGGCCCCAGCATTTT.

J is TRBJ2-2 and V is TRBV9, with 10 bases that match TRBD1. The CDR3 is made up of 17 amino acids. Per the germline V gene, CDR1 is SGDLS and CDR2 is YYNGEE. The junction had 6 bases not matched to a gene; V was cut back by 0 bases and J by 4 bases. CDR3 residues: CASSVESGTGVTGELFF. CDR3 in DNA: TGTGCCAGCAGCGTAGAATCGGGGACAGGGGTCACCGGGGAGCTGTTTTTT.

V gene TRBV29-1 combines with J gene TRBJ2-1, with 10 bases identical to TRBD1. This CDR3 has 13 residues. Germline assignment: CDR1 SQVTM and CDR2 ANQGSEA. V lost 4 bases to trimming and J lost 7 bases; unmatched junction nucleotides: 4. This CDR3 reads CSVGGQGPNEQFF. The DNA for the CDR3 is TGCAGCGTTGGGGGACAGGGGCCGAATGAGCAGTTCTTC.

This chain connects TRBV2 to TRBJ2-7; tentatively, D is TRBD1 (5 bases). Trimming took off 1 base at V and 1 base at J, with 8 bases between the two ends. This CDR3 is 14 amino acids long. In germline, CDR1 is SNHLY, CDR2 FYNNEI. CDR3 region: CASSEGAGSYEQYF. The CDR3 DNA reads as TGTGCCAGCAGTGAAGGGGCAGGGTCCTACGAGCAGTACTTC.